A single sample is the source of the 2 T cell receptor beta chains below, sequenced in a study of blood T cell repertoires in COVID-19. This table comes from immunoSEQ multiplex PCR, and its TCRdb copy is limited to in-frame clones, with some not included. Of around 150,000 clones listed, about 92% are singletons. Material for sequencing was peripheral blood. The origin of the receptors is a man aged 55 to 70 with active or convalescent COVID-19.

The chain combines TRBV27 with TRBJ2-7; D perhaps matches TRBD1 (6 bases). Germline V gene sequence: CDR1 MNHEY, CDR2 SMNVEV (reference sequence). V lost 6 bases, J lost 0 bases, and 9 bases lay in between. CDR3 length equals 13 residues. CDR3 residues: CASRQGRSYEQYF. Written as DNA, the CDR3 is TGTGCCAGCAGGCAGGGGCGCTCCTACGAGCAGTACTTC.

The chain joins TRBV4-1 to TRBJ1-4, with D possibly matching TRBD1 (5 bases). Germline CDR1 is MGHRA and CDR2 is YSYEKL. The CDR3 runs to 17 residues. V shed 0 bases and J shed 0 bases, with 11 bases lying between them. CDR3 DNA sequence: TGCGCCAGCAGCCAAGATTTGGGGGGTGCAACTAATGAAAAACTGTTTTTT. Protein product: CASSQDLGGATNEKLFF.